This T cell receptor (beta chain) was recovered during a study of early T cells in non-severe SARS-CoV-2 infection. Individual cDNA molecules each received unique molecular identifiers attached to them. TCRdb re-derived calls from the 5' RACE reads in MiXCR, one entry per CDR3 protein. The repertoire holds approximately 56,000 distinct CDR3 sequences, more than 9% seen once, with 5.5% to 7% in the top ten. Study observations and caveats: Using VDJdb, the matching emphasized anti-spike CD8 responses while missing private and CD4 specificities.

V lost 0 bases and J 7 bases, leaving 16 bases between the germline ends. Germline CDR1 SGHVS, CDR2 FQNEAQ. The CDR3 sequence is 15 residues long. This clonotype was recorded many times. Its antigen is not known. Material: whole blood. V and J are TRBV7-8 and TRBJ2-7; tentative D call: TRBD2 (6 bases). The clonotype originates from an adult who was a healthcare worker with PCR-confirmed SARS-CoV-2 infection or an uninfected control (not recorded which). The CDR3 is CASSLALDYPLEQYF. CDR3 coding DNA: TGTGCCAGCAGCTTAGCCCTGGACTACCCGTTGGAGCAGTACTTC.